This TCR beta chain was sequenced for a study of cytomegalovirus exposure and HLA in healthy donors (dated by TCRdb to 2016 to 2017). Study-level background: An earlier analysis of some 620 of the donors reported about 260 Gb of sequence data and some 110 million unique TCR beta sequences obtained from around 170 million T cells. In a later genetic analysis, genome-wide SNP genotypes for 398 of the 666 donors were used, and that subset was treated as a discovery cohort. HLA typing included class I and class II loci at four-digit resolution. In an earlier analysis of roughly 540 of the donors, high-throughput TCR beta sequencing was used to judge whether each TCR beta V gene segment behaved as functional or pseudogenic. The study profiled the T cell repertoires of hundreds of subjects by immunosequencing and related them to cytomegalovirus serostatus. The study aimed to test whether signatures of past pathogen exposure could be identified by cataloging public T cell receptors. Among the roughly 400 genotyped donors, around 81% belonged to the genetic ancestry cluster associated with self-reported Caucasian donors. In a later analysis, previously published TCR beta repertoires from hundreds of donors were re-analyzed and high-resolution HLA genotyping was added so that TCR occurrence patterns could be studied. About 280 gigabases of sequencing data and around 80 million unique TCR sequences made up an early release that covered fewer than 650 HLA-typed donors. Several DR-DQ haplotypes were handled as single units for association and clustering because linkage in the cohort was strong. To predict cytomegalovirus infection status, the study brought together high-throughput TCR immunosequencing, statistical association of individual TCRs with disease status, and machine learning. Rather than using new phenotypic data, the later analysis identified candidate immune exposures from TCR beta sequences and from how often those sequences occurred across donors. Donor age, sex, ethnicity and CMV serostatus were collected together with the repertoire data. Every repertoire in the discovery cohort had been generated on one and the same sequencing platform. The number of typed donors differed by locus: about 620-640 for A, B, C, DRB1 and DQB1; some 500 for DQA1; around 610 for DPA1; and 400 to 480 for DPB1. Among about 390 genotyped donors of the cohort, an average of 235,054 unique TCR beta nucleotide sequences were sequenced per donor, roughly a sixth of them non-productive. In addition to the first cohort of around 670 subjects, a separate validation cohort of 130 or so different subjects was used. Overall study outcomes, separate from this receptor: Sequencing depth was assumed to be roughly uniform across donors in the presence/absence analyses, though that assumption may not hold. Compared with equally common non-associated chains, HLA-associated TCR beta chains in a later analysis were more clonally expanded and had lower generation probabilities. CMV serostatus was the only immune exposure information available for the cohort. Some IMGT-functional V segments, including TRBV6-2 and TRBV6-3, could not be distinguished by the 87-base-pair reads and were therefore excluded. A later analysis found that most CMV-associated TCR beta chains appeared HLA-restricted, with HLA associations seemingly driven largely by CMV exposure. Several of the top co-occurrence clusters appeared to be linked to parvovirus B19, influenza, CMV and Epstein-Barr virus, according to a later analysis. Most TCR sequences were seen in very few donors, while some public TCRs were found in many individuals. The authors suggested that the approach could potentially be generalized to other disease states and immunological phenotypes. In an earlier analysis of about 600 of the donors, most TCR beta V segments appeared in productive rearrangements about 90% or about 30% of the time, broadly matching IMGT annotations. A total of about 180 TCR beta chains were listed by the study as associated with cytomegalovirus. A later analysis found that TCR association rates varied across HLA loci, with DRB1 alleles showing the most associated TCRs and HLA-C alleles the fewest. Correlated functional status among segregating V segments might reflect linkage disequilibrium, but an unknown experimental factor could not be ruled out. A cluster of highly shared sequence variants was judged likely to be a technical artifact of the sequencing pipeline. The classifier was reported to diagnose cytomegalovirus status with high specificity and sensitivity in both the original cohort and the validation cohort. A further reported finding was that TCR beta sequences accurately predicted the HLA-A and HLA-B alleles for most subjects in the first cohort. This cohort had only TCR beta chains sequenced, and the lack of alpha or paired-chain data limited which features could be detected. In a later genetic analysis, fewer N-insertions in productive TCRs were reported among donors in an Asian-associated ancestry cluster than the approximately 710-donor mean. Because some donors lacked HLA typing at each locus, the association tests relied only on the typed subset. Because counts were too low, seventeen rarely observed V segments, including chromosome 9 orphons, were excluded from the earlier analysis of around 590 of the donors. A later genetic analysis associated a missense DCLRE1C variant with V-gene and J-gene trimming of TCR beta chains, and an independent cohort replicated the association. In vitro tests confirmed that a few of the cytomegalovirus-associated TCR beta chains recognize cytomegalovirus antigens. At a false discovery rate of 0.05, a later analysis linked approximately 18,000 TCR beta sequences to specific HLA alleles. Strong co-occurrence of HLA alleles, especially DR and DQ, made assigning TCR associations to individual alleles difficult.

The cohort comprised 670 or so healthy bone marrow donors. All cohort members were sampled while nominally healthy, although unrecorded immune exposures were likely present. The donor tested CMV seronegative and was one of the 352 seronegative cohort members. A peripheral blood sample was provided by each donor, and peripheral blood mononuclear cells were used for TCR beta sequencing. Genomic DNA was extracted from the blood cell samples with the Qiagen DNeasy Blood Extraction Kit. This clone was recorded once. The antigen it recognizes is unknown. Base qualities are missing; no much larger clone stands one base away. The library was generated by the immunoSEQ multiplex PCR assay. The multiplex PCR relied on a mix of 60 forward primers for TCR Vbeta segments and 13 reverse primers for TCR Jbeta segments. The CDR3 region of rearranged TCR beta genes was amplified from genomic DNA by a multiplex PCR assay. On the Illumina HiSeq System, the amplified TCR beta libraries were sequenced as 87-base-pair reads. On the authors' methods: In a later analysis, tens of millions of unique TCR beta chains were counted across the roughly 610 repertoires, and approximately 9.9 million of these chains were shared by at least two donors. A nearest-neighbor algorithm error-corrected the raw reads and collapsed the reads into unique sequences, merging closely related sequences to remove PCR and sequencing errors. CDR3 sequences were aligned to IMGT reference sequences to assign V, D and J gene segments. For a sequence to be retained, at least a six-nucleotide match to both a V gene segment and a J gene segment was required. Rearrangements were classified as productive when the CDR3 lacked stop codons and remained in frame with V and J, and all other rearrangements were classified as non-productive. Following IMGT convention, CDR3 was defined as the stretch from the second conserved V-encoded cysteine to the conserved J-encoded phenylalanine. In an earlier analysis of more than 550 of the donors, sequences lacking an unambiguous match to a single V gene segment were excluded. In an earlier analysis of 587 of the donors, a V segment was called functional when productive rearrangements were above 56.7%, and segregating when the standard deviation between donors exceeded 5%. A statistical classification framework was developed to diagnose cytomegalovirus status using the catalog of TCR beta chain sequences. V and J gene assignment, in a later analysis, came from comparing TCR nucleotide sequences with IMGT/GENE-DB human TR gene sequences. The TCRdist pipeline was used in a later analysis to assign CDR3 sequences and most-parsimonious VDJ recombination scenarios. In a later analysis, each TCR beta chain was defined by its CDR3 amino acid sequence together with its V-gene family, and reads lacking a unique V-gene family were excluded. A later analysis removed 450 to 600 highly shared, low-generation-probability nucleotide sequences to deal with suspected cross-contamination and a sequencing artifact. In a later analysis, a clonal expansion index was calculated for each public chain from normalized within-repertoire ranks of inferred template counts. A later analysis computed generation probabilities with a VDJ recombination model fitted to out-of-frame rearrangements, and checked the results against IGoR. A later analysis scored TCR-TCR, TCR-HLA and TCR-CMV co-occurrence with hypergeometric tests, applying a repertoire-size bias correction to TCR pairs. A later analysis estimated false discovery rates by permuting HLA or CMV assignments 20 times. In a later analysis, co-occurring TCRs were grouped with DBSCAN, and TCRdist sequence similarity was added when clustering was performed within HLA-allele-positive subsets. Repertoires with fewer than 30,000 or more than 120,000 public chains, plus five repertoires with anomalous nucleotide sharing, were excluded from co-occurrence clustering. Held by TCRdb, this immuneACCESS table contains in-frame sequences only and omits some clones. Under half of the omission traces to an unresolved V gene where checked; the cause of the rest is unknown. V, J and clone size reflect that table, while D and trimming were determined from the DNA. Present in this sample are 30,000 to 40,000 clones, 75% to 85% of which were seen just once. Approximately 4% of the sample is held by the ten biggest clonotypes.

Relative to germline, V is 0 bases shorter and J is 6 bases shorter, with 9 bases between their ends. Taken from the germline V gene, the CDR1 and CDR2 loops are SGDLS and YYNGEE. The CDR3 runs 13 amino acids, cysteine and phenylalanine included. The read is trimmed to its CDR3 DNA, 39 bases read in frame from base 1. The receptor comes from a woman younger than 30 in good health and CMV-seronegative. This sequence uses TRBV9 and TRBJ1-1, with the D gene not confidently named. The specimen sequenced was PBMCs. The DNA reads TGTGCCAGCAGCGTAGATCCTAGAGCTGAAGCTTTCTTT. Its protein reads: CASSVDPRAEAFF. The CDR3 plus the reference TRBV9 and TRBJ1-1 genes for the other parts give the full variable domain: DSGVTQTPKHLITATGQRVTLRCSPRSGDLSVYWYQQSLDQGLQFLIQYYNGEERAKGNILERFSAQQFPDLHSELNLSSLELGDSALYFCASSVDPRAEAFFGQGTRLTVV.